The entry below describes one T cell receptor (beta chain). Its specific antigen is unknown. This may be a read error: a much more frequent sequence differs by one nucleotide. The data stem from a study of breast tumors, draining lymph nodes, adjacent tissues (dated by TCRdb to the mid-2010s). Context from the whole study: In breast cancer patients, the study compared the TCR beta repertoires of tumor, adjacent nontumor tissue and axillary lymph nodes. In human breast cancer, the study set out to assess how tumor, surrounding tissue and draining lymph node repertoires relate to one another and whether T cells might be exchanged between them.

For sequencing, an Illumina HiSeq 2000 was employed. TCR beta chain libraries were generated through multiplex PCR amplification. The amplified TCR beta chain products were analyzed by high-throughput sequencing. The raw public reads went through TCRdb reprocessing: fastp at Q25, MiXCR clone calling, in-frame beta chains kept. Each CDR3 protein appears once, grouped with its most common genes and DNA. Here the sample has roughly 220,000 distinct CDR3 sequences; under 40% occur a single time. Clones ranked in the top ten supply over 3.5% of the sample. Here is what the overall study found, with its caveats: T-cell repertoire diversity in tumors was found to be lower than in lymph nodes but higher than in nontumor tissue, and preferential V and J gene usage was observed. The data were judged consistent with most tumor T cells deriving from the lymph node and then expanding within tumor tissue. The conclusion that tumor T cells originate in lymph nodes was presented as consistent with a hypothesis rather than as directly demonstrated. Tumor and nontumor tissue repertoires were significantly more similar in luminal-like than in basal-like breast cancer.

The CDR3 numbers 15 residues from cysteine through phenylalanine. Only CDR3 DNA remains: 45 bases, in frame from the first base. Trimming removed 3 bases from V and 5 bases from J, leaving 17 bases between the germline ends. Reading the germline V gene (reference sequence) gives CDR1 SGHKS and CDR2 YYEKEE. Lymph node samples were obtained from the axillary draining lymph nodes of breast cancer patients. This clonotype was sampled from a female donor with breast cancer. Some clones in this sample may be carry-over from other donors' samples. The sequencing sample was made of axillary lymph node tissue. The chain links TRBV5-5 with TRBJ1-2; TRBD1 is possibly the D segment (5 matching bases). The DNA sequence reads TGTGCCAGCAGCTCCGGACAAGCAAAACCTTATGGCTACACCTTC. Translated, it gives CASSSGQAKPYGYTF.